The subject of this entry is one T cell receptor (beta chain). Every subset of CD8+ T cells was sorted in triplicate at roughly 300,000 cells each. Within the CD8+ T cell compartment, naive cells were CD45RO-CCR7+CD27+CD95-. This specimen belongs to a study of CXCR3-negative and CXCR3-positive naive CD8 T cells. As for the study in general: The libraries together contributed 110 million to 150 million TRB reads, each supplying about 1.5 +/- 0.3 million.

UMI-labeled 5' RACE TRB cDNA libraries were prepared from the cells. TCRdb re-called the 5' RACE reads and gives one entry per CDR3 protein, without DNA. The clone table shows around 60,000 distinct CDR3 sequences, with the ten largest holding around 0.4%. The CDR3 runs 14 residues. The origin of this receptor is a human donor in good health. Some clones in this sample may be carry-over from other donors' samples. The sequenced material came from naive CXCR3- CD8+ T cells from blood. Subset in this sample: CD45RO-CCR7+CD27+CD95- naive CD8+ T cells lacking CXCR3 (TNR3-). This sequence joins TRBV23-1 and TRBJ2-7. TRBV23-1 is an open reading frame whose function is uncertain. The CDR3 region is CASSQRTEAYEQYF.